This passage covers 10 T cell receptor beta chains from one sample sequenced in a study of PD-1 blockade in classical Hodgkin lymphoma. Time point: cycle 4 day 1 (C4D1), after 5 to 7 weeks of nivolumab. Every patient experienced relapse after autologous stem cell transplantation, and brentuximab vedotin exposure varied. Repertoires were generated with immunoSEQ multiplex PCR, while TCRdb's copy carries only in-frame clones and drops some. This sample has approximately 110,000 clones, with about nine tenths found just once. Sequences were derived from peripheral blood mononuclear cells (PBMCs), sampled before the fourth cycle of nivolumab. These receptors came from a human donor with classical Hodgkin lymphoma.

The count of this clone is one. This sequence joins TRBV15 and TRBJ1-4; 10 bases align to TRBD1. Germline CDR1 and CDR2: LNHNV and YYDKDF (reference sequence). The CDR3 runs 20 residues. Trimming at V came to 2 bases and at J to 1 base, leaving 13 bases not matched to a gene. The CDR3 nucleotides are TGTGCCACCAGCAGAAAATCGATAGTGGGGACAGGGGTAACTAATGAAAAACTGTTTTTT. The encoded protein is CATSRKSIVGTGVTNEKLFF. The complete variable domain, with remaining parts taken from reference TRBV15 and TRBJ1-4, reads DAMVIQNPRYQVTQFGKPVTLSCSQTLNHNVMYWYQQKSSQAPKLLFHYYDKDFNNEADTPDNFQSRRPNTSFCFLDIRSPGLGDTAMYLCATSRKSIVGTGVTNEKLFFGSGTQLSVL.

V usage is TRBV6-1 and J usage is TRBJ2-7; no reliable D call. V lost 6 bases and J 3 bases, leaving 15 bases between the germline ends. The CDR3 length is 14 residues. From germline, CDR1 is MNHNS and CDR2 SASEGT. The CDR3 DNA reads TGTGCCAGCAGACTCCAGTGGGGAAACTACGAGCAGTACTTC. It is translated as CASRLQWGNYEQYF.

The rearrangement joins TRBV6-6 to TRBJ2-6; D possibly uses TRBD1 or TRBD2 (5 bases each). Trimming shortened V by 7 bases and J by 2 bases, and 9 bases separated the two germline ends. This CDR3 spans 14 amino acids. The germline gives CDR1 MNHNY, CDR2 SVGAGI (reference sequence). The DNA for the CDR3 is TGTGCCAGCAACGGGGACGCTGGGGCCAACGTCCTGACTTTC. Its translation is CASNGDAGANVLTF.

The chain uses TRBV13 and TRBJ2-1; TRBD2 matches at 7 bases. Germline V gene data show CDR1 as PRHDT and CDR2 as FYEKMQ (reference sequence). V lost 5 bases, J lost 10 bases, and 8 bases stayed unmatched. The CDR3 loop spans 13 amino acids. CDR3 coding DNA: TGTGCCAGCAGCACTGGACTAGTAGGGGAGCAGTTCTTC. This gives the protein CASSTGLVGEQFF.

This rearrangement joins TRBV6-6 to TRBJ2-7, with TRBD1 identical over 11 bases. CDR1 is MNHNY and CDR2 is SVGAGI in the germline V gene (reference sequence). This CDR3 comprises 15 residues. V lost 6 bases to trimming and J lost 6 bases; unmatched junction nucleotides: 10. CDR3 amino acids: CASSSPDRGRGEQYF. CDR3 in DNA: TGTGCCAGCAGCTCCCCGGACAGGGGGCGAGGCGAGCAGTACTTC.

This CDR3 is CASSRTGYGGELFF. The CDR3 DNA sequence: TGTGCCAGCAGCCGGACAGGGTACGGCGGGGAGCTGTTTTTT. The gene calls are TRBV5-5 and TRBJ2-2; 8 nucleotides align to TRBD1. The CDR3 length is 14 residues. CDR1 is SGHKS and CDR2 is YYEKEE in the germline V gene (reference sequence). V dropped 4 bases and J dropped 7; count of bases not matched to a gene: 6. Supplemented by reference TRBV5-5 and TRBJ2-2, the full variable domain reads DAGVTQSPTHLIKTRGQQVTLRCSPISGHKSVSWYQQVLGQGPQFIFQYYEKEERGRGNFPDRFSARQFPNYSSELNVNALLLGDSALYLCASSRTGYGGELFFGEGSRLTVL.

The gene calls are TRBV6-5 and TRBJ2-7, with D maybe TRBD1 (5 bases). Germline V lookup: CDR1 MNHEY, CDR2 SVGAGI. The CDR3 extends over 14 amino acids. V was cut by 0 bases and J by 1 base, with 7 bases left in between. The CDR3 here is CASSYSRESYEQYF. The CDR3 nucleotides are TGTGCCAGCAGTTACTCCAGGGAATCCTACGAGCAGTACTTC.

The chain joins TRBV2 to TRBJ1-1; 8 bases fit TRBD1. Germline lookup yields CDR1 SNHLY and CDR2 FYNNEI. CDR3 length: 14 amino acids. Trimming at V came to 6 bases and at J to 1 base, leaving 4 bases not matched to a gene. The CDR3 coding sequence is TGTGCCAGCAGCCTGACAGGGGAGAACACTGAAGCTTTCTTT. This gives the protein CASSLTGENTEAFF.

V gene TRBV7-6 combines with J gene TRBJ1-2, with 9 nucleotides matching TRBD1. The V gene's germline CDR1 is SGHVS and CDR2 FNYEAQ. The V gene end was trimmed by 5 bases and the J gene end by 5 bases; junction bases not matched to a gene: 6. This CDR3 has 14 residues. CDR3 DNA: TGTGCCAGCAGCGAACAGGGGGCGGAGTATGGCTACACCTTC. Protein: CASSEQGAEYGYTF.

This sequence joins TRBV15 and TRBJ2-1; TRBD1 is a possible D gene (5 bases). This CDR3 is built from 15 residues. Trimming cost V 0 bases and J 3 bases, with 9 bases left between them. Germline CDR1 and CDR2: LNHNV and YYDKDF (reference sequence). The CDR3 reads CATSREGRDYNEQFF. DNA for the CDR3: TGTGCCACCAGCAGAGAGGGCAGGGACTACAATGAGCAGTTCTTC.